This is a list of T cell receptor beta chains from one sample in a study of technical replicates of blood from a handful of donors. The table came from immunoSEQ multiplex PCR; TCRdb's copy has only in-frame clones and leaves some out. The data show more than 55,000 clones, roughly 92% seen once. Sequencing used T cells isolated from PBMCs. Receptors were obtained from a human donor in good health. Each CDR3 is given with its conserved first and last residue. A D gene is named only where the DNA matches it firmly. Some rows mark clone size as missing; the rest say once, few, many or name a class of expanded clone.

NA	TRBD1	TRBV13	TRBJ1-5	CASSFSGGPNQPQHF	TGTGCCAGCAGCTTTTCAGGGGGCCCGAATCAGCCCCAGCATTTT
NA	NA	TRBV13	TRBJ1-2	CASSLGLMSGYTF	TGTGCCAGCAGCTTAGGATTAATGAGTGGCTACACCTTC
NA	NA	TRBV18	TRBJ2-1	CASSVPLNEQFF	TGTGCCAGCTCAGTTCCTCTCAATGAGCAGTTCTTC
NA	NA	TRBV5-8	TRBJ1-5	CASSLRGDNQPQHF	TGTGCCAGCAGCTTGCGGGGGGACAATCAGCCCCAGCATTTT
NA	NA	TRBV19	TRBJ2-3	CASGMERGTDTQYF	TGTGCCAGTGGTATGGAGCGGGGCACAGATACGCAGTATTTT
once	TRBD2	TRBV29-1	TRBJ2-1	CSVDASGSPEVQFF	TGCAGCGTTGATGCTAGCGGGTCGCCCGAGGTGCAGTTCTTC
once	NA	TRBV11-3	TRBJ2-3	CASSPTRGTDTQYF	TGTGCCAGCAGCCCTACTCGGGGCACAGATACGCAGTATTTT
few	TRBD1	TRBV28	TRBJ2-7	CASSLGGTVYEQYF	TGTGCCAGCAGTCTTGGTGGGACAGTTTACGAGCAGTACTTC
NA	NA	TRBV19	TRBJ2-2	CASSIQDSLTGELFF	TGTGCCAGTAGTATACAGGATAGTCTAACCGGGGAGCTGTTTTTT
NA	NA	TRBV7-9	TRBJ1-2	CASSLDRSGTNYGYTF	TGTGCCAGCAGCTTAGACCGCTCGGGGACTAACTATGGCTACACCTTC
NA	TRBD2	TRBV18	TRBJ2-7	CASSPLTSGALYEQYF	TGTGCCAGCTCACCCCTGACTAGCGGGGCCCTCTACGAGCAGTACTTC
few	TRBD1	TRBV4-3	TRBJ1-1	CASSHRTGWNTEAFF	TGCGCCAGCAGCCACAGGACAGGGTGGAACACTGAAGCTTTCTTT
NA	TRBD1	TRBV30	TRBJ1-5	CAWSPPRTGKNNQPQHF	TGTGCCTGGAGCCCTCCCCGGACAGGGAAGAACAATCAGCCCCAGCATTTT
once	NA	TRBV10-3	TRBJ1-3	CAITKDIAPNTIYF	TGTGCCATCACTAAGGACATAGCCCCAAACACCATATATTTT
NA	TRBD1	TRBV6-6	TRBJ1-5	CASSYSNDRAKQPQHF	TGTGCCAGCAGTTACTCCAACGACAGGGCGAAGCAGCCCCAGCATTTT
few	NA	TRBV7-3	TRBJ1-2	CASSPSGTNYGYTF	TGTGCCAGCAGCCCGTCAGGGACTAACTATGGCTACACCTTC
NA	NA	TRBV7-9	TRBJ1-5	CASRSGLNQPQHF	TGTGCCAGCAGGTCAGGTTTGAATCAGCCCCAGCATTTT
NA	NA	TRBV6-6	TRBJ1-2	CASSYSGEGGYTF	TGTGCCAGCAGTTACTCAGGGGAAGGTGGCTACACCTTC
NA	TRBD2	TRBV7-3	TRBJ2-2	CASSPGTSGVVPNTGELFF	TGTGCCAGCAGCCCAGGGACTAGCGGGGTGGTCCCGAACACCGGGGAGCTGTTTTTT
once	TRBD1	TRBV27	TRBJ1-5	CASSYGQGFQPQHF	TGTGCCAGCAGTTACGGACAGGGATTTCAGCCCCAGCATTTT
NA	TRBD2	TRBV7-7	TRBJ2-1	CASRCVAGGLDEQFF	TGTGCCAGCAGATGCGTAGCGGGAGGTCTCGATGAGCAGTTCTTC
NA	NA	TRBV7-3	TRBJ1-1	CASSLQGMNTEAFF	TGTGCCAGCAGCCTACAGGGTATGAACACTGAAGCTTTCTTT
NA	TRBD1	TRBV6-6	TRBJ1-3	CASRPRDSGSGNTIYF	TGTGCCAGCAGGCCCCGGGACAGCGGCTCTGGAAACACCATATATTTT
NA	TRBD1	TRBV9	TRBJ2-7	CASSATGDSYEQYF	TGTGCCAGCAGCGCAACAGGGGACTCCTACGAGCAGTACTTC
NA	TRBD2	TRBV7-9	TRBJ2-1	CASSKHTGGSYNEQFF	TGTGCCAGCAGCAAGCACACGGGAGGGTCCTACAATGAGCAGTTCTTC
NA	NA	TRBV18	TRBJ2-6	CASSLSGSLSGANVLTF	TGTGCCAGCTCACTTTCAGGGTCCCTCTCTGGGGCCAACGTCCTGACTTTC
NA	NA	TRBV19	TRBJ2-7	CASSTGRLAFNEQYF	TGTGCCAGTAGTACGGGCCGGCTAGCGTTCAACGAGCAGTACTTC
NA	TRBD2	TRBV30	TRBJ2-7	CAWSVLGGTTYEQYF	TGTGCCTGGAGTGTATTGGGGGGGACTACCTACGAGCAGTACTTC
once	TRBD2	TRBV11-2	TRBJ2-1	CASSSLAGPYNEQFF	TGTGCCAGCAGCTCTCTAGCGGGGCCCTACAATGAGCAGTTCTTC
NA	NA	TRBV28	TRBJ2-7	CASSNIYEQYF	TGTGCCAGCAGTAACATCTACGAGCAGTACTTC
NA	TRBD1	TRBV10-3	TRBJ2-7	CAISQGQGTWEQYF	TGTGCCATCAGTCAGGGACAGGGAACTTGGGAGCAGTACTTC
NA	NA	TRBV11-2	TRBJ1-3	CASRLSRGSSGNTIYF	TGTGCCAGCAGATTGAGCCGCGGCAGCTCTGGAAACACCATATATTTT
NA	NA	TRBV27	TRBJ1-1	CASSPIIRTGPNTEAFF	TGTGCCAGCAGTCCAATCATCCGTACAGGGCCGAACACTGAAGCTTTCTTT
NA	TRBD2	TRBV4-3	TRBJ2-5	CASSQVNGDGGETQYF	TGCGCCAGCAGCCAAGTGAATGGGGACGGGGGGGAGACCCAGTACTTC